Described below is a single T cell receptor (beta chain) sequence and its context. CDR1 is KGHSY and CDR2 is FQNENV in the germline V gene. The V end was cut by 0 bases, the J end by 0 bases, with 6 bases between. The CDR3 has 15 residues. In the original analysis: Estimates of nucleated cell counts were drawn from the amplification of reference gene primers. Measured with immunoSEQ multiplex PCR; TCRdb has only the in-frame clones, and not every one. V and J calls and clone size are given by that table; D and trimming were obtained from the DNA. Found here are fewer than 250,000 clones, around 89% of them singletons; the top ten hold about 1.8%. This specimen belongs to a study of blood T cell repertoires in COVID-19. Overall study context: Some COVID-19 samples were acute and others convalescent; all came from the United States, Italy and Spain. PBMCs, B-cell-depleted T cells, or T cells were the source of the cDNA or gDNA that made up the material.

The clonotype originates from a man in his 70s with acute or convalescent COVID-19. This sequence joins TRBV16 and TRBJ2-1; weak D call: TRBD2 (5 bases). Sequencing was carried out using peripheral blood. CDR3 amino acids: CASSQSGSSYNEQFF. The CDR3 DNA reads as TGTGCCAGCAGCCAATCAGGGAGCTCCTACAATGAGCAGTTCTTC.